The 2 T cell receptor beta chains below come from one sample, sequenced in a study of blood T cell repertoires in COVID-19. Using immunoSEQ multiplex PCR, the repertoire was profiled, and TCRdb retains in-frame clones only, with some absent. The sample carries some 200,000 clones, 70% to 90% recorded once. The source material was peripheral blood. The source is a woman in her 70s with COVID-19, enrolled during active disease.

The chain recombines TRBV11-3 with TRBJ2-3, with 11 bases aligning to TRBD1. Germline assignment: CDR1 SGHNT and CDR2 YENEEA. Unmatched junction bases numbered 6, after V lost 6 bases and J lost 4 bases. The CDR3 is 15 residues long. CDR3 sequence: CASRTDRGRPDTQYF. CDR3 sequence (DNA): TGTGCCAGCAGGACGGACAGGGGGCGCCCAGATACGCAGTATTTT. Supplemented by reference TRBV11-3 and TRBJ2-3, the full variable domain reads EAGVVQSPRYKIIEKKQPVAFWCNPISGHNTLYWYLQNLGQGPELLIRYENEEAVDDSQLPKDRFSAERLKGVDSTLKIQPAELGDSAVYLCASRTDRGRPDTQYFGPGTRLTVL.

The V call is TRBV19, the J call TRBJ1-5, with D perhaps matching TRBD1 (5 bases). V lost 3 bases, J lost 4 bases, and 10 bases lay in between. The CDR3 has 14 residues. Per germline, CDR1 LNHDA and CDR2 SQIVND (reference sequence). CDR3 nucleotides: TGTGCCAGTAGTATGCGGGAGGGGAATCAGCCCCAGCATTTT. This encodes CASSMREGNQPQHF.